In this sample, the clone carrying this TCR beta chain turned up a few times. What it binds is unknown. This sample is drawn from a study of T cell repertoires in cytomegalovirus infection. Overall study context: Researchers turned to recently identified HLA-C-restricted CMV epitopes as well as well-studied HLA-B-restricted ones. In public TCR beta signatures, there were indications of both CMV infection and matching HLA type.

Whole-study findings and limits: It was HLA-C-restricted CMV-specific TCR beta clonotypes that dominated the response ex vivo.

Each CDR3 protein is one row after TCRdb ran MiXCR on the reads. Of roughly 350,000 distinct CDR3 sequences listed, about 32% were seen once; the top ten hold 13%. Here the sequenced sample was cultured PBMCs, taken from culture after CMV antigen stimulation. This clonotype was sampled from a human donor in good health (CMV status not recorded). Some clones in this sample may be carry-over from other donors' samples.

The CDR3 sequence: CASSIVGTTYNEQFF. Written as DNA, the CDR3 is TGTGCCAGTAGTATAGTGGGGACAACGTACAATGAGCAGTTCTTC. This chain connects TRBV19 to TRBJ2-1; tentatively, D is TRBD1 (6 bases). CDR3 length: 15 residues. V gave up 1 base and J gave up 4 bases, with 11 bases separating them. Per germline, CDR1 LNHDA and CDR2 SQIVND (reference sequence).